This TCR beta chain is from a study of blood T cells in healthy people across ages. Notes on the study in general: In older individuals, TCR beta diversity per million T cells was lower, falling roughly linearly with age.

For the second PCR, which ran for about 6 to 11 cycles, a sample-barcoded 5' primer and a J-beta primer mix were used. TCRdb redid the calling of the 5' RACE reads with MiXCR, one entry per CDR3 protein. The sample yields 1.5 million to 2 million distinct CDR3 sequences, over 25% seen once. A word on this clonotype: Its antigen remains unknown.

Per individual sample, total RNA of at least 6 micrograms was extracted. The germline V and J ends were trimmed by 5 bases and 2 bases, with 13 bases remaining between them. From germline, CDR1 is DFQATT and CDR2 SNEGSKA (reference sequence). This CDR3 comprises 14 residues. This TCR was recovered from a woman in her 30s in good health. The sequencing sample was made of blood. The chain joins TRBV20-1 to TRBJ2-1; tentative D call: TRBD1 (6 bases). The CDR3 coding sequence is TGCAGTGCTTCTCCAGAGGGGGCCTACAATGAGCAGTTCTTC. Protein product: CSASPEGAYNEQFF.